The source of this TCR beta chain is a study of shared clonotypes between healthy human individuals. CDR3 length: 15 residues. With 0 bases removed from V and 5 bases from J, the gap between germline ends came to 11 bases. Germline assignment: CDR1 LNHNV and CDR2 YYDKDF (reference sequence). An even split of each subset's genomic DNA across several immunoSEQ plates was performed. Each sorted subset replicate got 200 ng genomic DNA, roughly 30,000 genomes. The table came from immunoSEQ multiplex PCR; TCRdb's copy has only in-frame clones and leaves some out. The repertoire holds approximately 1,500,000 clones, with roughly 96% as singletons.

This receptor was obtained from a man aged 30 to 39 in good health. This chain links TRBV15 with TRBJ2-1; TRBD2 is a possible D gene (6 bases). The specimen was naive CD4+ T cells sorted from blood. Documented subset: CD45RA+ positively selected. CDR3 amino acids: CATSRDPGVNNEQFF. CDR3 DNA: TGTGCCACCAGCAGAGATCCGGGGGTAAACAATGAGCAGTTCTTC.